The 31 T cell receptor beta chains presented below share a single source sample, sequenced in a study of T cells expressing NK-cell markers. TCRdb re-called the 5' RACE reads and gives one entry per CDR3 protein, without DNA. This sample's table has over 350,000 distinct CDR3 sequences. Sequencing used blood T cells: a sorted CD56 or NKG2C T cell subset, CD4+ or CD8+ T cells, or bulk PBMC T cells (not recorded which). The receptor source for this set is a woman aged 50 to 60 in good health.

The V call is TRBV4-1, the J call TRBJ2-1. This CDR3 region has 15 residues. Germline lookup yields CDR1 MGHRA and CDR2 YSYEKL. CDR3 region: CASSQVQSSYNEQFF.

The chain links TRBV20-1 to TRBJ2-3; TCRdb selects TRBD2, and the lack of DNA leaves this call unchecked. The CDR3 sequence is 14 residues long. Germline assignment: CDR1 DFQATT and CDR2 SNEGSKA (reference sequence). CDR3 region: CSARGRETTDTQYF.

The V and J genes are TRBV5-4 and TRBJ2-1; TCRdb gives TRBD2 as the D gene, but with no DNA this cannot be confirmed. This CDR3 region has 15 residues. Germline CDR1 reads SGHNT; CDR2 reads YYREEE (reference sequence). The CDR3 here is CASSLSGDFYNEQFF. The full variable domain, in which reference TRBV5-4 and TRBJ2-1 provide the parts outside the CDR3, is ETGVTQSPTHLIKTRGQQVTLRCSSQSGHNTVSWYQQALGQGPQFIFQYYREEENGRGNFPPRFSGLQFPNYSSELNVNALELDDSALYLCASSLSGDFYNEQFFGPGTRLTVL.

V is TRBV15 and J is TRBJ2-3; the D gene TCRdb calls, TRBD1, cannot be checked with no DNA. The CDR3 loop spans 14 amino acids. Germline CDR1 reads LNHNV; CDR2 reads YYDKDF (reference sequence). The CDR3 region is CATSQGRPTDTQYF.

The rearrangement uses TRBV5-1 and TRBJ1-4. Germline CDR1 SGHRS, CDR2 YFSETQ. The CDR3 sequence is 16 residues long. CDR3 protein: CASSLAGGYSNEKLFF.

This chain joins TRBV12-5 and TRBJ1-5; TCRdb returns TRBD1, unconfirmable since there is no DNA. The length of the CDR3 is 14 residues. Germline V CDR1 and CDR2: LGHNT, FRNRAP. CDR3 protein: CASGPGVEDQPQHF.

CDR3 residues: CATGRSSDYEQYF. V is TRBV12-3 or TRBV12-4 and J is TRBJ2-7; TCRdb lists TRBD2, though no DNA is available to test this call. CDR3 length equals 13 residues.

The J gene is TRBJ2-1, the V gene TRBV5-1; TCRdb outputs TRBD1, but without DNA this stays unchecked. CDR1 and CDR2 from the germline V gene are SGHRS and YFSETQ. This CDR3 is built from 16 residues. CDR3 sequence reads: CASSWLGQGAKDEQFF.

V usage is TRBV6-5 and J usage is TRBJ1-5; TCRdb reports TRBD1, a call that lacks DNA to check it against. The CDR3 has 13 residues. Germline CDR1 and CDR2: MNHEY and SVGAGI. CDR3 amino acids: CASSPGTKQPQHF.

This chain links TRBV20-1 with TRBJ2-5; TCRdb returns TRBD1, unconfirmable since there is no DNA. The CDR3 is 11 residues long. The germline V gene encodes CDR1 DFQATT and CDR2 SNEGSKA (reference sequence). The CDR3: CSAAAPETQYF.

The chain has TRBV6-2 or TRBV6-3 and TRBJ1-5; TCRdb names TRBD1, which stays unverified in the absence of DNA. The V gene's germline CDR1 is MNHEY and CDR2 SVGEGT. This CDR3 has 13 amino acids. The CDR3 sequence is CAGALGSNQPQHF.

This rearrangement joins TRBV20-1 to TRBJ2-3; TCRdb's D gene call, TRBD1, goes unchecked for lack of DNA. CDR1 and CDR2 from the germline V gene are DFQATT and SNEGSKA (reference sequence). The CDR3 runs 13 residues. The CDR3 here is CSAMEKPWDTQYF.

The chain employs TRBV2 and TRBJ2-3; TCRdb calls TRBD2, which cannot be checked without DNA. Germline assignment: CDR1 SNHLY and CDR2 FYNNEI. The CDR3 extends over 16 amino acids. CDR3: CASIPFGPQSTDTQYF.

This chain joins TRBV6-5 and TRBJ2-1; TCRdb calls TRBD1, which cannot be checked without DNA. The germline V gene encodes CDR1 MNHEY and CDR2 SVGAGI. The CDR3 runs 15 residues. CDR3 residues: CASSFPGQGWNEQFF.

The CDR3 here is CASSTPGRTDTQYF. The chain has TRBV7-2 and TRBJ2-3; the TCRdb D gene call, TRBD1, has no DNA to confirm it. From germline, CDR1 is SGHTA and CDR2 FQGNSA. The CDR3 is 14 amino acids.

CDR3 in amino acids: CASSLGTASNQPQHF. The chain is built from TRBV5-6 and TRBJ1-5. CDR3 length: 15 amino acids. The germline V gene has CDR1 SGHDT and CDR2 YYEEEE.

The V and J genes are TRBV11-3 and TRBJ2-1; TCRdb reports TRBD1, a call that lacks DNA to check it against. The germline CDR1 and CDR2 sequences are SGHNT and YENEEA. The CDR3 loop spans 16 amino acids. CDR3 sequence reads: CASSLRRDRGLNEQFF.

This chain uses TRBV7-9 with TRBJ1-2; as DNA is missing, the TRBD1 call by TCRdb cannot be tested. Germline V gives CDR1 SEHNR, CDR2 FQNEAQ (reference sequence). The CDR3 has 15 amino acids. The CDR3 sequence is CASSLDSTGPYGYTF.

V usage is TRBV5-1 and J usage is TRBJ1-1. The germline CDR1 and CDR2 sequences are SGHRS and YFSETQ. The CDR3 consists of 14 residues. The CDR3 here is CASSPRTSLDEAFF. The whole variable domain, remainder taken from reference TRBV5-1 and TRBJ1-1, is KAGVTQTPRYLIKTRGQQVTLSCSPISGHRSVSWYQQTPGQGLQFLFEYFSETQRNKGNFPGRFSGRQFSNSRSEMNVSTLELGDSALYLCASSPRTSLDEAFFGQGTRLTVV.

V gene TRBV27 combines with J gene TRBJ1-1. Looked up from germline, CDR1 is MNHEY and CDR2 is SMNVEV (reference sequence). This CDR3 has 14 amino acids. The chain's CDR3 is CASSLSGWNTEAFF.

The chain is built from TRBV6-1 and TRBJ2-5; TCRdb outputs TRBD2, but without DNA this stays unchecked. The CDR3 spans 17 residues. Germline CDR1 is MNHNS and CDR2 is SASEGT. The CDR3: CASSEFGASGSKETQYF.

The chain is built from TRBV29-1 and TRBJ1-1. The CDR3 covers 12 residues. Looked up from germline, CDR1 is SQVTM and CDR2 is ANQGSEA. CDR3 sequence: CSADSRNTEAFF.

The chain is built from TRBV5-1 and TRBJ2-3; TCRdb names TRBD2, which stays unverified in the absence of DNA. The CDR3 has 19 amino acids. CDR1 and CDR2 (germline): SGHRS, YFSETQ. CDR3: CASSLGAGGRALSTDTQYF.

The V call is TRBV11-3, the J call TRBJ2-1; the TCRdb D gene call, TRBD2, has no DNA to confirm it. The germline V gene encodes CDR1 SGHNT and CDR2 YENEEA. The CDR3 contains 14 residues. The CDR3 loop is CASSTRLEPNEQFF.

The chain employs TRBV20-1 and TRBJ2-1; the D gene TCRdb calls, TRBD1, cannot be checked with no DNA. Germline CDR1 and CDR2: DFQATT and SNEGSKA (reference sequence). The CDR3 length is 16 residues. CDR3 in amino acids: CSARAGGTGAYNEQFF.

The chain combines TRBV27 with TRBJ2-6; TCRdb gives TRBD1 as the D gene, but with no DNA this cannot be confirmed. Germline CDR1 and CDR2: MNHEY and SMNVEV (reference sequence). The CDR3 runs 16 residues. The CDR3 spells CASSLKDRVGANVLTF.

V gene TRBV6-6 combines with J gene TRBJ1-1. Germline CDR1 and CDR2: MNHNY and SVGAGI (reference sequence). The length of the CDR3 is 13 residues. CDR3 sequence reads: CASRGSKIPEAFF.

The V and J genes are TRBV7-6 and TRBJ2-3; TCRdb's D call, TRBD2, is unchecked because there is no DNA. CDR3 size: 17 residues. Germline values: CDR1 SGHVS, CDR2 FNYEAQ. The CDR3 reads CASSPFAGLAGTDTQYF.

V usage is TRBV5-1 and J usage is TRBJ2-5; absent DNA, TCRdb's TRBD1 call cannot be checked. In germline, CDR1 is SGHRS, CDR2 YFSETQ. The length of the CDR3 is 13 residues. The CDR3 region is CASSETGSETQYF.

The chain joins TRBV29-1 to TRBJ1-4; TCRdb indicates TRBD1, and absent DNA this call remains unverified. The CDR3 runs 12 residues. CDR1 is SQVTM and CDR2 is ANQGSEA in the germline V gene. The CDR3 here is CSVEDGQGMLFF.

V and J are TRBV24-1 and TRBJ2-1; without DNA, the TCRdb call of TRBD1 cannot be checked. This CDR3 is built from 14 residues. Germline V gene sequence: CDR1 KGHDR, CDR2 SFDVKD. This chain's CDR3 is CATSDSDRNNEQFF.